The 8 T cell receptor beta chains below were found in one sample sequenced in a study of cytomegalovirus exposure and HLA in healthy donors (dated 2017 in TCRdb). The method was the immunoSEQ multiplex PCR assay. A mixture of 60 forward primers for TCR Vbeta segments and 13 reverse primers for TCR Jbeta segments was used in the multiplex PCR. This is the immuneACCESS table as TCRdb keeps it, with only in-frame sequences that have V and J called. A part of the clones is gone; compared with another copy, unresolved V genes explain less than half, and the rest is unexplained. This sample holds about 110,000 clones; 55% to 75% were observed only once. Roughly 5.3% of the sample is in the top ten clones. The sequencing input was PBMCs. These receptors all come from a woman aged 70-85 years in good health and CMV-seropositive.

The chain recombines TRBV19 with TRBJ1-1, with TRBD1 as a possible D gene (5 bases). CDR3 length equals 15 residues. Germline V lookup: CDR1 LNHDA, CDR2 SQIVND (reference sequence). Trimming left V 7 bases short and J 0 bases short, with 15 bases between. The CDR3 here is CASNPRGKVNTEAFF. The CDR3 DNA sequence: TGTGCCAGTAACCCGCGGGGGAAGGTGAACACTGAAGCTTTCTTT.

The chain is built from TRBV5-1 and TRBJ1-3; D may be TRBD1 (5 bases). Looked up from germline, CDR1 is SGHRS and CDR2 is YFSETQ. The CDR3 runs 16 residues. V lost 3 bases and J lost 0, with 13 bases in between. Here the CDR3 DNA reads TGCGCCAGCAGCTCCGGACCAACAGGCTCTGGAAACACCATATATTTT. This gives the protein CASSSGPTGSGNTIYF.

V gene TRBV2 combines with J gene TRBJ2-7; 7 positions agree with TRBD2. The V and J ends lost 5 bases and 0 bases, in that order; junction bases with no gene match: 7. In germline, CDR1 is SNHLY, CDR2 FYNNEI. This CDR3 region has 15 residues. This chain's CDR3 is CASSPQGGASYEQYF. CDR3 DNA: TGTGCCAGCAGTCCCCAGGGAGGGGCCTCCTACGAGCAGTACTTC. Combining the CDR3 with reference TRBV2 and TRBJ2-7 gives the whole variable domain EPEVTQTPSHQVTQMGQEVILRCVPISNHLYFYWYRQILGQKVEFLVSFYNNEISEKSEIFDDQFSVERPDGSNFTLKIRSTKLEDSAMYFCASSPQGGASYEQYFGPGTRLTVT.

CDR3 in amino acids: CARAGAKNQPQHF. CDR3 nucleotides: TGTGCCCGGGCAGGGGCTAAGAATCAGCCCCAGCATTTT. The chain carries TRBV6-1 and TRBJ1-5, with D possibly matching TRBD1 (6 bases). CDR1 is MNHNS and CDR2 is SASEGT in the germline V gene. This CDR3 is 13 amino acids long. The V end was cut by 11 bases, the J end by 4 bases, with 15 bases between.

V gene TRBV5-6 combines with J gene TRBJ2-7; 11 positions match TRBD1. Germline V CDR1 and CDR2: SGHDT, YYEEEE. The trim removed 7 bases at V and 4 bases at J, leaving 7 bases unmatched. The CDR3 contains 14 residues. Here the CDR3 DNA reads TGTGCCAGCTTTGGGACAGGGGGATCATACGAGCAGTACTTC. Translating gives CASFGTGGSYEQYF.

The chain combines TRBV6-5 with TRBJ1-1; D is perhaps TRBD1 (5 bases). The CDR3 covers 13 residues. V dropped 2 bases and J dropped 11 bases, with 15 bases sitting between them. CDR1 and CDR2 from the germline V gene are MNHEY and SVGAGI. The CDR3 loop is CASSYDSLGMAFF. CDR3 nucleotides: TGTGCCAGCAGTTACGACAGTTTGGGTATGGCTTTCTTT.

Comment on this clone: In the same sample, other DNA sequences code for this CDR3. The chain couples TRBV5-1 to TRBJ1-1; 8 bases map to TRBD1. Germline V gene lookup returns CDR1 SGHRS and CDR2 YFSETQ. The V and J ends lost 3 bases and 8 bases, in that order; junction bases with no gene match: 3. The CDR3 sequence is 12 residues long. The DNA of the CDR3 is TGCGCCAGCAGCTCCGGACAGGGCGAAGCTTTCTTT. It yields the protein CASSSGQGEAFF.

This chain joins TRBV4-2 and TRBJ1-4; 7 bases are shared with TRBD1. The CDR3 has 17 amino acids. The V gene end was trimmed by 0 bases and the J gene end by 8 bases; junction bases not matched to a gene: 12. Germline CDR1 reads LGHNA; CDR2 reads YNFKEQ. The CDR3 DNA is TGTGCCAGCAGCCAAGATCCCAAAGAGACAGGGAACGAAAAACTGTTTTTT. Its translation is CASSQDPKETGNEKLFF.